Below, 2 T cell receptor beta chains from the same sample are listed, as sequenced in a study of blood T cells in healthy people across ages. Primers used in a second PCR of roughly 7 to 12 cycles were a sample-barcoded 5' primer and a J-beta primer mix. A single record per CDR3 protein comes from TCRdb applying MiXCR to the 5' RACE reads. The sample gives 950,000 to 1,200,000 distinct CDR3 sequences, roughly two fifths of which show up once; around 13% is in the top ten. The sequencing input was blood. Receptor source: a man aged 18 to 29 in good health.

The rearrangement joins TRBV5-5 to TRBJ1-1, with D maybe TRBD1 (5 bases). Germline loops: CDR1 SGHKS, CDR2 YYEKEE (reference sequence). The CDR3 has 15 residues. The V end lost 0 bases, the J end lost 4 bases, and 13 bases lay between the germline ends. The CDR3 reads CASSLEGARSTEAFF. For the CDR3, the DNA is TGTGCCAGCAGCTTGGAAGGGGCCCGAAGCACTGAAGCTTTCTTT.

The table lists this clonotype with a few counts. The rearrangement links TRBV7-2 to TRBJ1-2, with unresolved D. Germline V lookup: CDR1 SGHTA, CDR2 FQGNSA. V was cut by 5 bases and J by 4 bases, with 14 bases left in between. CDR3 length: 14 amino acids. This CDR3 is CASSPLGIFYGYTF. The CDR3 DNA reads as TGTGCCAGCAGCCCCCTGGGGATTTTCTATGGCTACACCTTC.